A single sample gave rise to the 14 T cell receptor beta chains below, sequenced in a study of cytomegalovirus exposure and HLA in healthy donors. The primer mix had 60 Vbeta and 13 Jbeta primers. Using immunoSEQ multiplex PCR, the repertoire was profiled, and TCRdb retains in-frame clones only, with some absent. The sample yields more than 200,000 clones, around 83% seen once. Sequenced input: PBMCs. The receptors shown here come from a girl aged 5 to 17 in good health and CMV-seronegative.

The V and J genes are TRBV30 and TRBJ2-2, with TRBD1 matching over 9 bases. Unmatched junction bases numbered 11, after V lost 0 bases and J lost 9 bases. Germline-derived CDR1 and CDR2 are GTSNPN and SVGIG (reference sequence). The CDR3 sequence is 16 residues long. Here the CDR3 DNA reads TGTGCCTGGAGTGTCGTCCCGGGACAGGGTTTTCGGGAGCTGTTTTTT. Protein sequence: CAWSVVPGQGFRELFF. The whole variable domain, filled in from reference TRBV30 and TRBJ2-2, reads SQTIHQWPATLVQPVGSPLSLECTVEGTSNPNLYWYRQAAGRGLQLLFYSVGIGQISSEVPQNLSASRPQDRQFILSSKKLLLSDSGFYLCAWSVVPGQGFRELFFGEGSRLTVL.

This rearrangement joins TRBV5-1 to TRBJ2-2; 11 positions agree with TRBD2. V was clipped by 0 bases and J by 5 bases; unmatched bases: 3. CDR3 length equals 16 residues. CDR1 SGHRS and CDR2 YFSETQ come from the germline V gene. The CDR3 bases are TGCGCCAGCAGCTTGGAGGGACTAGCGGCTACCGGGGAGCTGTTTTTT. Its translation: CASSLEGLAATGELFF.

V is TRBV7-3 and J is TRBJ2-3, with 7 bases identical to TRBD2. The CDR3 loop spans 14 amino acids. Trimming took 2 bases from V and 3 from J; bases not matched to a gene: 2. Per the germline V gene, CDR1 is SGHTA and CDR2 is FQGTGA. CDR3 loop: CASSLSGGTDTQYF. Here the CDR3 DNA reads TGTGCCAGCAGCTTATCGGGAGGAACAGATACGCAGTATTTT.

The CDR3 sequence: CASSPPGLPGYTF. CDR3 DNA: TGCGCCAGCAGCCCCCCGGGACTTCCAGGCTACACCTTC. The genes are TRBV5-1 and TRBJ1-2; the D gene is possibly TRBD1 (5 bases). Between the trimmed V and J ends, which lost 4 bases and 8 bases, there was a span of 15 bases. Looked up from germline, CDR1 is SGHRS and CDR2 is YFSETQ. The CDR3 spans 13 residues.

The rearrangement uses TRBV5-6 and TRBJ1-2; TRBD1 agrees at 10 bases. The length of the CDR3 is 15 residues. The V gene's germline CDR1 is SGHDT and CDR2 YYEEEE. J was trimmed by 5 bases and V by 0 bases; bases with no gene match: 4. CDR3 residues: CASSLGAGQGYGYTF. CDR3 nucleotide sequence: TGTGCCAGCAGCTTGGGGGCGGGACAGGGGTATGGCTACACCTTC.

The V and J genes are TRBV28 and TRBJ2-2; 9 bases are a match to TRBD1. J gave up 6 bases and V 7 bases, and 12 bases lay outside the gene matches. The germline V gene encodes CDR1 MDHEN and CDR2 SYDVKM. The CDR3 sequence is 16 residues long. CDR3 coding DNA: TGTGCCAGCATTCTTACCGGGACAGGGAGGGCCGGGGAGCTGTTTTTT. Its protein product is CASILTGTGRAGELFF. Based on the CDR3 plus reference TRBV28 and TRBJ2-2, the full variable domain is DVKVTQSSRYLVKRTGEKVFLECVQDMDHENMFWYRQDPGLGLRLIYFSYDVKMKEKGDIPEGYSVSREKKERFSLILESASTNQTSMYLCASILTGTGRAGELFFGEGSRLTVL.

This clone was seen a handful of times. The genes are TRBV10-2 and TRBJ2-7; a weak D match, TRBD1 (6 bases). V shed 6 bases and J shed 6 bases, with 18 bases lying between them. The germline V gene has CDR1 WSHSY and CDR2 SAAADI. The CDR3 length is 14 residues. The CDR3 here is CASRPQGSTIEQYF. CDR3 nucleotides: TGCGCCAGCAGGCCTCAGGGGAGTACGATCGAGCAGTACTTC.

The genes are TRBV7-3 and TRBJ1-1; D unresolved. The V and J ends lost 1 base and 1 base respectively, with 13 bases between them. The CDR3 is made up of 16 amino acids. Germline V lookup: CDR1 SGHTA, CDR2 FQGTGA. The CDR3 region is CASSLIGNRKNTEAFF. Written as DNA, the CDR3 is TGTGCCAGCAGCTTAATAGGTAACAGAAAGAACACTGAAGCTTTCTTT.

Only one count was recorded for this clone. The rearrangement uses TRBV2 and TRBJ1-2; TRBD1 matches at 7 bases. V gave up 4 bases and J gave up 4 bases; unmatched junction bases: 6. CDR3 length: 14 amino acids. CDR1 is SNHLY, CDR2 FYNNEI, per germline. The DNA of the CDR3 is TGTGCCAGCAGTGCTACGACAGGGCCCTATGGCTACACCTTC. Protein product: CASSATTGPYGYTF.

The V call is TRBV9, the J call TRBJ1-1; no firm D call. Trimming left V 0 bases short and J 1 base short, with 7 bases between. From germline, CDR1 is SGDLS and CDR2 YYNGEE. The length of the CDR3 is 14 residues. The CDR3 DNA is TGTGCCAGCAGCGTAGAAACCGGGAACACTGAAGCTTTCTTT. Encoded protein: CASSVETGNTEAFF.

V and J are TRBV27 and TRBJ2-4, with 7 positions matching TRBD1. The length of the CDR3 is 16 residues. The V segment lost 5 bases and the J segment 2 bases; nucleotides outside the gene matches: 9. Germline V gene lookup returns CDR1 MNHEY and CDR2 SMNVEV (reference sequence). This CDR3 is CASSPPTGNPKNIQYF. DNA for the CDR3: TGTGCCAGCAGTCCCCCGACAGGGAACCCCAAAAACATTCAGTACTTC.

The CDR3 bases are TGCGCCAGCAGCCAAGATCCCGTCGGACTAGCGGGGGTCAATGAGCAGTTCTTC. Translating gives CASSQDPVGLAGVNEQFF. The chain recombines TRBV4-3 with TRBJ2-1; TRBD2 matches 13 bases. Germline V gene lookup returns CDR1 LGHNA and CDR2 YSLEER. V trimming: 0 bases; J trimming: 6 bases; junction bases outside the gene matches: 8. The CDR3 is 18 amino acids.

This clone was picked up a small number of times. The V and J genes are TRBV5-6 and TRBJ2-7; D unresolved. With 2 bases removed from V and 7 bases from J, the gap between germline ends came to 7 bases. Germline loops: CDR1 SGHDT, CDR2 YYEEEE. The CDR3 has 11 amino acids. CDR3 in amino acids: CASSFGMEQYF. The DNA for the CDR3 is TGTGCCAGCAGCTTTGGCATGGAGCAGTACTTC.

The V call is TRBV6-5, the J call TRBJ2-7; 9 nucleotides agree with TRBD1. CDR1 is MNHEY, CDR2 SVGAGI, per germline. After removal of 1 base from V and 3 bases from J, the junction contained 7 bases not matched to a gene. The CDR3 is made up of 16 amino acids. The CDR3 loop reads CASSYLAPGQGYEQYF. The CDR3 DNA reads TGTGCCAGCAGTTACTTGGCTCCGGGACAGGGCTACGAGCAGTACTTC.